In its sample, the clone carrying this T cell receptor (beta chain) was seen many times. Its antigen is still unknown. The data belong to a study of T cells after yellow fever vaccination. CDR1 is MNHEY, CDR2 SVGEGT, per germline. The CDR3 has 12 amino acids. Germline trimming cut 6 bases from V and 6 bases from J; bases unmatched to any gene: 5. The study's findings and limits: At 95% to 98% for CD4 and approximately 88% for CD8, most primary-vaccination clones showed up again after the booster.

The 5'RACE template-switching step produced TCR cDNA and added a universal primer site and UMIs. TCRdb recomputed calls from the 5' RACE reads with MiXCR, one row per CDR3 protein. Here the sample spans some 340,000 distinct CDR3 sequences, approximately 11% being singletons. The V call is TRBV6-2 or TRBV6-3, the J call TRBJ2-7, with 7 bases fitting TRBD1. Sequencing was performed on CD4+ T cells sorted from PBMCs, taken 45 days after the yellow fever booster vaccination. The TCR originated in a man aged 18-30 years who received the YFV17D yellow fever vaccine. CDR3 protein: CASSQTGFEQYV. The CDR3 coding sequence is TGTGCCAGCAGCCAGACAGGGTTCGAGCAGTACGTC.